Listed below are T cell receptor beta chains from one sample, sequenced in a study of blood T cell repertoires in COVID-19. Generated by immunoSEQ multiplex PCR, the TCRdb table keeps only in-frame clones and is missing some. The sample has about 170,000 clones, approximately 92% seen once. The sample consisted of peripheral blood. These receptors came from a woman in her forties or fifties with acute or convalescent COVID-19. CDR3s include the opening cysteine and the closing phenylalanine or tryptophan. A D gene is named only where the DNA matches it firmly. Clone size, where shown, is once, few, many, or a class for clones that have expanded.

CDR3 protein: CASSYRGQYEQYF
CDR3 DNA: TGTGCCAGCAGCTACAGGGGCCAATACGAGCAGTACTTC
J gene: TRBJ2-7
D gene: TRBD1
V gene: TRBV7-9
clone size: NA

CDR3 protein: CASSLEVGATTYEQYF
CDR3 DNA: TGTGCCAGCAGCTTGGAAGTAGGGGCGACAACCTACGAGCAGTACTTC
J gene: TRBJ2-7
D gene: NA
V gene: TRBV5-4
clone size: NA

CDR3 protein: CASSLDRIWGYSNQPQHF
CDR3 DNA: TGTGCCAGCAGCTTGGACAGGATTTGGGGGTATAGCAATCAGCCCCAGCATTTT
J gene: TRBJ1-5
D gene: TRBD1
V gene: TRBV7-8
clone size: NA

CDR3 protein: CASSFSGGYYNEQFF
CDR3 DNA: TGCGCCAGCAGCTTTAGCGGGGGTTACTACAATGAGCAGTTCTTC
J gene: TRBJ2-1
D gene: TRBD2
V gene: TRBV5-1
clone size: NA

CDR3 protein: CASSQGLAGGPSSYNEQFF
CDR3 DNA: TGCGCCAGCAGCCAGGGACTAGCGGGAGGCCCGAGCTCCTACAATGAGCAGTTCTTC
J gene: TRBJ2-1
D gene: TRBD2
V gene: TRBV4-3
clone size: NA

CDR3 protein: CASSQRTGYNYGYTF
CDR3 DNA: TGTGCCAGCAGCCAAAGGACAGGCTATAACTATGGCTACACCTTC
J gene: TRBJ1-2
D gene: TRBD1
V gene: TRBV7-2
clone size: NA

CDR3 protein: CSVPRRTSGADTQYF
CDR3 DNA: TGCAGCGTCCCACGGAGGACTAGCGGGGCAGATACGCAGTATTTT
J gene: TRBJ2-3
D gene: TRBD2
V gene: TRBV29-1
clone size: NA

CDR3 protein: CATSDPQLPTSGMGVEQFF
CDR3 DNA: TGTGCCACCAGTGACCCCCAATTACCCACTAGCGGGATGGGGGTTGAGCAGTTCTTC
J gene: TRBJ2-1
D gene: TRBD2
V gene: TRBV24-1
clone size: NA

CDR3 protein: CASSPQWGANEKLFF
CDR3 DNA: TGTGCCAGCAGCCCCCAGTGGGGGGCTAATGAAAAACTGTTTTTT
J gene: TRBJ1-4
D gene: NA
V gene: TRBV7-2
clone size: NA

CDR3 protein: CASSRGQGASSPLHF
CDR3 DNA: TGTGCCAGCAGCCGGGGACAGGGGGCAAGTTCACCCCTCCACTTT
J gene: TRBJ1-6
D gene: TRBD1
V gene: TRBV11-2
clone size: NA

CDR3 protein: CAIGDRVETQYF
CDR3 DNA: TGTGCCATCGGGGACAGGGTAGAGACCCAGTACTTC
J gene: TRBJ2-5
D gene: TRBD1
V gene: TRBV6-6
clone size: NA

CDR3 protein: CASSLGLAAYQETQYF
CDR3 DNA: TGTGCCAGCAGTTTAGGGCTAGCGGCCTACCAAGAGACCCAGTACTTC
J gene: TRBJ2-5
D gene: TRBD2
V gene: TRBV28
clone size: NA

CDR3 protein: CASSLGQVSSYEQYF
CDR3 DNA: TGTGCCAGCAGCTTAGGACAGGTGAGCTCCTACGAGCAGTACTTC
J gene: TRBJ2-7
D gene: TRBD1
V gene: TRBV5-4
clone size: NA

CDR3 protein: CASSSQGASGNTIYF
CDR3 DNA: TGCGCCAGCAGCTCCCAGGGGGCCTCTGGAAACACCATATATTTT
J gene: TRBJ1-3
D gene: TRBD1
V gene: TRBV5-1
clone size: NA

CDR3 protein: CATSRLTGVGNEKLFF
CDR3 DNA: TGTGCCACCAGCAGACTTACAGGGGTTGGTAATGAAAAACTGTTTTTT
J gene: TRBJ1-4
D gene: TRBD1
V gene: TRBV15
clone size: NA

CDR3 protein: CASSFTENTEAFF
CDR3 DNA: TGCGCCAGCAGCTTTACAGAGAACACTGAAGCTTTCTTT
J gene: TRBJ1-1
D gene: NA
V gene: TRBV5-1
clone size: NA

CDR3 protein: CASSPSGTGQPQHF
CDR3 DNA: TGTGCCAGCTCACCCTCCGGGACAGGGCAGCCCCAGCATTTT
J gene: TRBJ1-5
D gene: TRBD1
V gene: TRBV18
clone size: NA

CDR3 protein: CAISEQLVQPQHF
CDR3 DNA: TGTGCCATCAGTGAACAATTGGTTCAGCCCCAGCATTTT
J gene: TRBJ1-5
D gene: NA
V gene: TRBV10-3
clone size: NA

CDR3 protein: CASSFTYGTGDYGYTF
CDR3 DNA: TGTGCCAGCAGCTTTACATATGGGACAGGGGACTATGGCTACACCTTC
J gene: TRBJ1-2
D gene: TRBD1
V gene: TRBV7-3
clone size: NA

CDR3 protein: CASSHAQGAAYEQYF
CDR3 DNA: TGCGCCAGCAGCCACGCGCAGGGTGCCGCCTACGAGCAGTACTTC
J gene: TRBJ2-7
D gene: NA
V gene: TRBV4-1
clone size: NA

CDR3 protein: CASSLQGADGYTF
CDR3 DNA: TGTGCCAGCAGCCTACAGGGGGCTGATGGCTACACCTTC
J gene: TRBJ1-2
D gene: TRBD1
V gene: TRBV7-3
clone size: NA

CDR3 protein: CASSRTGPQGYTF
CDR3 DNA: TGTGCCAGCAGCCGGACAGGCCCTCAGGGCTACACCTTC
J gene: TRBJ1-2
D gene: TRBD1
V gene: TRBV6-2/TRBV6-3
clone size: NA

CDR3 protein: CASSSPERGGFGELFF
CDR3 DNA: TGTGCCAGCAGCTCTCCTGAGCGGGGGGGTTTCGGGGAGCTGTTTTTT
J gene: TRBJ2-2
D gene: TRBD2
V gene: TRBV9
clone size: once

CDR3 protein: CSVRTSGIETQYF
CDR3 DNA: TGCAGCGTACGGACTAGCGGGATTGAGACCCAGTACTTC
J gene: TRBJ2-5
D gene: TRBD2
V gene: TRBV29-1
clone size: NA

CDR3 protein: CASRTQVEIAFF
CDR3 DNA: TGTGCCAGCAGAACGCAGGTGGAAATTGCTTTCTTT
J gene: TRBJ1-1
D gene: NA
V gene: TRBV6-1
clone size: NA

CDR3 protein: CASSEPAGDEQFF
CDR3 DNA: TGCGCCAGCAGTGAACCAGCGGGAGACGAGCAGTTCTTC
J gene: TRBJ2-1
D gene: TRBD2
V gene: TRBV10-2
clone size: NA

CDR3 protein: CASSRDRSPSGNTIYF
CDR3 DNA: TGTGCCAGCAGCCGGGACAGGAGTCCCTCTGGAAACACCATATATTTT
J gene: TRBJ1-3
D gene: TRBD1
V gene: TRBV6-4
clone size: NA

CDR3 protein: CASSKESRETQYF
CDR3 DNA: TGCGCCAGCAGCAAAGAGAGTCGGGAGACCCAGTACTTC
J gene: TRBJ2-5
D gene: NA
V gene: TRBV5-1
clone size: NA

CDR3 protein: CASSPSQTPGNTEAFF
CDR3 DNA: TGTGCCAGCTCCCCATCTCAAACCCCCGGGAACACTGAAGCTTTCTTT
J gene: TRBJ1-1
D gene: NA
V gene: TRBV18
clone size: NA

CDR3 protein: CASTHDRRDEQFF
CDR3 DNA: TGTGCCAGCACCCACGACAGGCGCGATGAGCAGTTCTTC
J gene: TRBJ2-1
D gene: NA
V gene: TRBV5-6
clone size: NA

CDR3 protein: CASSQDRTGGELFF
CDR3 DNA: TGCGCCAGCAGCCAAGATAGGACAGGCGGGGAGCTGTTTTTT
J gene: TRBJ2-2
D gene: TRBD1
V gene: TRBV4-1
clone size: NA

CDR3 protein: CASSYGQQGYEQYF
CDR3 DNA: TGTGCCAGCTCATATGGACAGCAGGGGTACGAGCAGTACTTC
J gene: TRBJ2-7
D gene: NA
V gene: TRBV18
clone size: NA